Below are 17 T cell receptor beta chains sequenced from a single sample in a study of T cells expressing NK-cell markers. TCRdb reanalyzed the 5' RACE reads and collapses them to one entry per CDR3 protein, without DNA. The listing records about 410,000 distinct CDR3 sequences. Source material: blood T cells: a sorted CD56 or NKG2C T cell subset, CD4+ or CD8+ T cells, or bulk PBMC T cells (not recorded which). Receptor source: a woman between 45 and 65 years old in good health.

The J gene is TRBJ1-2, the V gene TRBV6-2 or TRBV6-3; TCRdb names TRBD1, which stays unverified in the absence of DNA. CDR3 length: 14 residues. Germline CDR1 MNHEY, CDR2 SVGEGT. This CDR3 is CARFDSWTVYGYTF.

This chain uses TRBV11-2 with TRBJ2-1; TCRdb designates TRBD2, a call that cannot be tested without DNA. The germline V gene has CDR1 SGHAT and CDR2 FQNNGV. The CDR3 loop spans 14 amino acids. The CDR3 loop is CASSFPGLANEQFF.

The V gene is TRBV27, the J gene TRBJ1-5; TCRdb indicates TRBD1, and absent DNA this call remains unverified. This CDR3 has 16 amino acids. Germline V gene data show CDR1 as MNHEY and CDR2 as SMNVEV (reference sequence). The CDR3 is CASRPVQGYGNQPQHF.

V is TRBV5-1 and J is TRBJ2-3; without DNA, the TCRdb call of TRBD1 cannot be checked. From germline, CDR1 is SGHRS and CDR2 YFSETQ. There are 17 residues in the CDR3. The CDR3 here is CASSPRKGEGSTDTQYF.

The CDR3 sequence: CASSLDSSSYNEQFF. V usage is TRBV7-7 and J usage is TRBJ2-1. Germline V lookup: CDR1 SSHAT, CDR2 FNYEAQ (reference sequence). There are 15 residues in the CDR3. Looking up the rest from reference TRBV7-7 and TRBJ2-1 gives the full variable domain: GAGVSQSPRYKVTKRGQDVTLRCDPISSHATLYWYQQALGQGPEFLTYFNYEAQPDKSGLPSDRFSAERPEGSISTLTIQRTEQRDSAMYRCASSLDSSSYNEQFFGPGTRLTVL.

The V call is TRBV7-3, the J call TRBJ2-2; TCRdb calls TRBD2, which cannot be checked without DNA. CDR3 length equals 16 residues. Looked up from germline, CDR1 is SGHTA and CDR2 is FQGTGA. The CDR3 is CASSLGRGLNTGELFF.

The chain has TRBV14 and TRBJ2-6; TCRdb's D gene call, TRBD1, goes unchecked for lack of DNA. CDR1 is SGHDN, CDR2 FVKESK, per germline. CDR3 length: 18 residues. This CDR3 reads CASNQGNRAYSGANVLTF.

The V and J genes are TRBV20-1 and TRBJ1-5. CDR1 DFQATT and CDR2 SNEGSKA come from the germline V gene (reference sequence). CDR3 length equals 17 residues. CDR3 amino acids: CSAVDRALSRSNQPQHF.

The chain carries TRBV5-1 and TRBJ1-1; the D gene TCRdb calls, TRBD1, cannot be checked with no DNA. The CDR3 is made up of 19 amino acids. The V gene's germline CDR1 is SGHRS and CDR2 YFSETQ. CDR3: CASSRGTGPTTLMNTEAFF.

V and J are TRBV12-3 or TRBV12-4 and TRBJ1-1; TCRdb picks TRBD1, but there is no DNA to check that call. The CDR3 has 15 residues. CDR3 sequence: CASSPGGRYHTEAFF.

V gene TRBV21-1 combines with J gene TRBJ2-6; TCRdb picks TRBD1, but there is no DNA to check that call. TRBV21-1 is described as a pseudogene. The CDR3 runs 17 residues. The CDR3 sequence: CASSKASGGPGANVLTF.

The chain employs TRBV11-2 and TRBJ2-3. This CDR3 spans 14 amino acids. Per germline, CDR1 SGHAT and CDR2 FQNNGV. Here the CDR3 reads CASSTPRRYLGQYF.

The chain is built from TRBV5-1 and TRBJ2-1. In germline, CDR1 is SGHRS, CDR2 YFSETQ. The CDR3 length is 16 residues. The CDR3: CASSLEVGSTYNEQFF.

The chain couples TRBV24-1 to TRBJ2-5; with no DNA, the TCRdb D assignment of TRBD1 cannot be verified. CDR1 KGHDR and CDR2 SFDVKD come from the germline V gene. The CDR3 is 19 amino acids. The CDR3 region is CATSDFTGGGTGVEETQYF.

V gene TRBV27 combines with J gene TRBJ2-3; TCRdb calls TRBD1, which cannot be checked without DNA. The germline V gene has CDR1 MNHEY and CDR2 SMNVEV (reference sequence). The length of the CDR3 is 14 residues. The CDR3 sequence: CASSFARVGDTQYF.

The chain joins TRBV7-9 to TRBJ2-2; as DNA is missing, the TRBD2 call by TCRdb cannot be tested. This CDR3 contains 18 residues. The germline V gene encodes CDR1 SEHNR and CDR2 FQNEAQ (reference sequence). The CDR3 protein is CASSPGTSGSRNTGELFF. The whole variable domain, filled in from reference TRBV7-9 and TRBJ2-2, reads DTGVSQNPRHKITKRGQNVTFRCDPISEHNRLYWYRQTLGQGPEFLTYFQNEAQLEKSRLLSDRFSAERPKGSFSTLEIQRTEQGDSAMYLCASSPGTSGSRNTGELFFGEGSRLTVL.

The CDR3 reads CASSRGQPQETQYF. The V gene is TRBV12-3 or TRBV12-4, the J gene TRBJ2-5; TCRdb reports TRBD1, a call that lacks DNA to check it against. This CDR3 is 14 amino acids long.